This TCR beta chain was captured in a study of cytomegalovirus exposure and HLA in healthy donors. General study findings and limits: The classifier reportedly diagnosed cytomegalovirus status with high specificity and sensitivity. Some public TCRs appeared in many individuals, while most sequences were rare. In vitro data verified a few CMV-associated chains as specific for CMV antigens.

A remark on this clone: Its antigen is still unknown.

The table came from immunoSEQ multiplex PCR; TCRdb's copy has only in-frame clones and leaves some out. The sample shows over 150,000 clones, more than 80% of them seen only once. Trimming left V 0 bases short and J 2 bases short, with 7 bases between. This CDR3 comprises 14 residues. CDR1 MGHRA and CDR2 YSYEKL come from the germline V gene. The sequence was collected from a woman under 30 in good health and CMV-seropositive. Specimen: PBMCs. The J gene is TRBJ1-2, the V gene TRBV4-1; no reliable D call. In DNA, the CDR3 is TGCGCCAGCAGCCAAGAGTTCGGGAACTATGGCTACACCTTC. Protein: CASSQEFGNYGYTF.